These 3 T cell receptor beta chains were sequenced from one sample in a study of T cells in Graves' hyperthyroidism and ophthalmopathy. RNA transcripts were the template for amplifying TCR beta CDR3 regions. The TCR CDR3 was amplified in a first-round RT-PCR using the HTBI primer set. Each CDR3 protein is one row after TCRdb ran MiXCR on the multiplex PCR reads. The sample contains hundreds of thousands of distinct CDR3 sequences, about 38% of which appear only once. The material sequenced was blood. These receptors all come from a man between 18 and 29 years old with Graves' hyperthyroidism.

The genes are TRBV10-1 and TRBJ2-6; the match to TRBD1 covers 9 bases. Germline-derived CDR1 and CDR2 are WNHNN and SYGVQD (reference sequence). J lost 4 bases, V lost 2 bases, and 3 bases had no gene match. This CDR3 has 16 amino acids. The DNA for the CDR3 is TGCGCCAGCAGTGAGGGGACAGGGAACGGGGCCAACGTCCTGACTTTC. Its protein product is CASSEGTGNGANVLTF.

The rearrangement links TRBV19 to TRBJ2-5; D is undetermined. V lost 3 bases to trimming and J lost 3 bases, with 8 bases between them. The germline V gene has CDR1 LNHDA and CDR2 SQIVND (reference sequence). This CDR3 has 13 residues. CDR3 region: CASSILGEETQYF. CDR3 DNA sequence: TGTGCCAGTAGTATTCTTGGGGAAGAGACCCAGTACTTC.

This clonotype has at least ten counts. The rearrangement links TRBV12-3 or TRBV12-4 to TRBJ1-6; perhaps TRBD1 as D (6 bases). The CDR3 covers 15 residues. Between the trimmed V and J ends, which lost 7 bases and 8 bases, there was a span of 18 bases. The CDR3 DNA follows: TGTGCCAGCACCGACAGAAACAGGGTGGATTCACCCCTCCACTTT. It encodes CASTDRNRVDSPLHF.